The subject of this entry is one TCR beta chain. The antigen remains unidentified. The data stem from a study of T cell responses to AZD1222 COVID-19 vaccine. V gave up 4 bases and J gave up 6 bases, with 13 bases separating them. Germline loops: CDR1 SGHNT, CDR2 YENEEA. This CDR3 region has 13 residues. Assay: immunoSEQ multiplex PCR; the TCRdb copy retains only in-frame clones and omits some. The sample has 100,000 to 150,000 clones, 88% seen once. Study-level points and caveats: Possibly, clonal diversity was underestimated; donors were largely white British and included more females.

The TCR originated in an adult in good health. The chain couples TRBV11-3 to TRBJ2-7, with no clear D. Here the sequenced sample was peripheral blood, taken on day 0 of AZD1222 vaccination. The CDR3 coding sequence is TGTGCCAGCAGCTATCAACGGGTAGGCGAGCAGTACTTC. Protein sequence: CASSYQRVGEQYF.